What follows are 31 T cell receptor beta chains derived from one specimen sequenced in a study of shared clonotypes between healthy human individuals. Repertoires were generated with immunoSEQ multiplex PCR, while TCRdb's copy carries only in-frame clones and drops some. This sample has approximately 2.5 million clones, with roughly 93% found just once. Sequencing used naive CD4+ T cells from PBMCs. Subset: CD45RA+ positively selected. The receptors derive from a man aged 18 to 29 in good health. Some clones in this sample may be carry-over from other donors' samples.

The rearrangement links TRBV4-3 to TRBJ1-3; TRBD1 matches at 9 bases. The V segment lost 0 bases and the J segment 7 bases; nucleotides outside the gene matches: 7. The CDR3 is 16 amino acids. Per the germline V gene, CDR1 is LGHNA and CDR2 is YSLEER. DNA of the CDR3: TGCGCCAGCAGCCAAGAGTTGGGACAGGGCGGTAACACCATATATTTT. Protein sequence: CASSQELGQGGNTIYF.

In nucleotides, the CDR3 is TGTGCCAGCAGCTTACCGCAGAGAATGGAGGGCTACACCTTC. Translation gives CASSLPQRMEGYTF. This chain joins TRBV7-2 and TRBJ1-2; D is unclear. The length of the CDR3 is 14 residues. From germline, CDR1 is SGHTA and CDR2 FQGNSA. Between the trimmed V and J ends, which lost 2 bases and 8 bases, there was a span of 15 bases.

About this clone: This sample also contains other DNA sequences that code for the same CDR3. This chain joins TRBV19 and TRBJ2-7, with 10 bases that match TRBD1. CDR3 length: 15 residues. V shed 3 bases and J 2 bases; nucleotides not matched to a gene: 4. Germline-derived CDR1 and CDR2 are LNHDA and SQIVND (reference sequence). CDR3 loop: CASSIRTGGAYEQYF. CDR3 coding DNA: TGTGCCAGTAGTATCCGGACAGGGGGAGCCTACGAGCAGTACTTC.

The CDR3 region has the DNA TGTGCCAGCAGCCAACTAGCGGAAGTCTCCTACGAGCAGTACTTC. Translating gives CASSQLAEVSYEQYF. This chain joins TRBV4-2 and TRBJ2-7; 7 positions match TRBD2. The CDR3 extends over 15 amino acids. Losses at the gene ends were 2 bases for V and 0 bases for J; bases not matched to a gene: 4. Germline CDR1 and CDR2: LGHNA and YNFKEQ.

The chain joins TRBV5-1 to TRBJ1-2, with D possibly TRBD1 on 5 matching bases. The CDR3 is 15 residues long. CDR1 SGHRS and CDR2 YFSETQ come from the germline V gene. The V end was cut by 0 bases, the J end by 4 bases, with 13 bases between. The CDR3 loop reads CASSLGGGELYGYTF. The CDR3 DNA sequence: TGCGCCAGCAGCTTGGGGGGCGGAGAGCTCTATGGCTACACCTTC.

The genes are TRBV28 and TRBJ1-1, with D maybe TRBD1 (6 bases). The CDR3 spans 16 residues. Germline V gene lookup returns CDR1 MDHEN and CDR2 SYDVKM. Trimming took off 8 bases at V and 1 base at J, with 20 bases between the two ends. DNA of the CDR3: TGTGCCAGCGGAGCCCCGGGACAACAGGGGAACACTGAAGCTTTCTTT. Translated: CASGAPGQQGNTEAFF.

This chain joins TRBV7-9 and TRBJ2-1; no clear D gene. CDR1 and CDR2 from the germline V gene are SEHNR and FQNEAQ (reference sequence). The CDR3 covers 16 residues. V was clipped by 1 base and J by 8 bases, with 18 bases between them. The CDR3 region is CASSLELALARDEQFF. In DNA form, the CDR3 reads TGTGCCAGCAGCTTAGAACTGGCACTTGCTAGGGATGAGCAGTTCTTC.

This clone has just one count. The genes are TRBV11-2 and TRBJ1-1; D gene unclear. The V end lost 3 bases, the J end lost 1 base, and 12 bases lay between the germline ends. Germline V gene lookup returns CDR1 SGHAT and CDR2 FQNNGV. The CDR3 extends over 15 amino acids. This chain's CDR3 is CASSFLWEQNTEAFF. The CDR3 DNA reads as TGTGCCAGCAGCTTCCTCTGGGAGCAGAACACTGAAGCTTTCTTT.

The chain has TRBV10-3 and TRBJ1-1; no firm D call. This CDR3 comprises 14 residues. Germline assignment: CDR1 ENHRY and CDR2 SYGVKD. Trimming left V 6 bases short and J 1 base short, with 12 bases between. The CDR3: CAIRGSSRNTEAFF. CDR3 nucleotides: TGTGCCATCAGGGGGAGCAGTAGGAACACTGAAGCTTTCTTT.

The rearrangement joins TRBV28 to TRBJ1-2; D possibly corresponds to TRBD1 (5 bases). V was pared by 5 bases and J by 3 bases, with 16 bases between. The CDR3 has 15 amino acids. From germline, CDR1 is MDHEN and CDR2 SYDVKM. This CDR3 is CASSASGGVDYGYTF. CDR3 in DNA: TGTGCCAGCAGTGCCTCCGGGGGGGTGGACTATGGCTACACCTTC.

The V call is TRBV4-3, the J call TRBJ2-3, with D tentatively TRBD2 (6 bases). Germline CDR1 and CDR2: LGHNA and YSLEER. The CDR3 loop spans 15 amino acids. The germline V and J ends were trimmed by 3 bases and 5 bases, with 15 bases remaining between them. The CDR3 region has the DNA TGCGCCAGCAGCCAGGACTACGCCGGACGAGATACGCAGTATTTT. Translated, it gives CASSQDYAGRDTQYF.

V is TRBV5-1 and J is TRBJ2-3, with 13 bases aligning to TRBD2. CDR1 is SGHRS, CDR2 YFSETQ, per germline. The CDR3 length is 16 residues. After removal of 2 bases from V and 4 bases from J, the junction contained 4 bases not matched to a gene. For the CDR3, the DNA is TGCGCCAGCAGCTTAAGACTAGCGGGAGGAGCAGATACGCAGTATTTT. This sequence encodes CASSLRLAGGADTQYF.

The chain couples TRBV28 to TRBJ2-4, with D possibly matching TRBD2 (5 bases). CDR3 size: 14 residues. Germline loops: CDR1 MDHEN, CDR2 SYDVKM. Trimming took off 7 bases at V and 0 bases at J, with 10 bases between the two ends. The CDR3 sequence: CASTDFLAKNIQYF. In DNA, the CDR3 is TGTGCCAGCACGGACTTCCTAGCCAAAAACATTCAGTACTTC.

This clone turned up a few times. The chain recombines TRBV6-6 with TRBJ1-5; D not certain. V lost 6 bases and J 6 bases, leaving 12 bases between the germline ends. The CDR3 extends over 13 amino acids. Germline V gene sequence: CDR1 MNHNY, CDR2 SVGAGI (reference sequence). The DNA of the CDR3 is TGTGCCAGCAGCCCCTCAGTAGGTCAGCCCCAGCATTTT. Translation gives CASSPSVGQPQHF.

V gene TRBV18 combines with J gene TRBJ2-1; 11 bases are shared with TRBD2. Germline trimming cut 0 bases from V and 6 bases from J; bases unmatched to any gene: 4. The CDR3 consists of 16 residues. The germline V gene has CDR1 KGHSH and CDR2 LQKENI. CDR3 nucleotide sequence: TGTGCCAGCTCACCACCGGGACTAGCGGACCGCAATGAGCAGTTCTTC. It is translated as CASSPPGLADRNEQFF.

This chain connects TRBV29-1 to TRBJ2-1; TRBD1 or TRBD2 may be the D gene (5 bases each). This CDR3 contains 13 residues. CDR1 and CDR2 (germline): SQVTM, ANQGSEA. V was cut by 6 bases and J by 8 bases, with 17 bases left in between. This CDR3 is CSVGPGVLDEQFF. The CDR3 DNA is TGCAGCGTGGGGCCCGGGGTTTTGGATGAGCAGTTCTTC.

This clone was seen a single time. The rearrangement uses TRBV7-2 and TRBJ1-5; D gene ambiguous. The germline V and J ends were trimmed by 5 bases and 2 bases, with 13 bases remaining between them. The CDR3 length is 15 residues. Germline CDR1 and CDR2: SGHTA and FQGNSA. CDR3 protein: CASSPQIGGNQPQHF. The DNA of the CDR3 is TGTGCCAGCAGCCCACAGATAGGAGGCAATCAGCCCCAGCATTTT.

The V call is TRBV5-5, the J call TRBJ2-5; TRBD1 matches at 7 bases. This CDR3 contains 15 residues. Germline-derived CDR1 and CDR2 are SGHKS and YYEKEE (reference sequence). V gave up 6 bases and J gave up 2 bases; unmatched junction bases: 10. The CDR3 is CASNTVQGPQETQYF. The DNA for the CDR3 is TGTGCCAGCAACACCGTACAGGGGCCTCAAGAGACCCAGTACTTC.

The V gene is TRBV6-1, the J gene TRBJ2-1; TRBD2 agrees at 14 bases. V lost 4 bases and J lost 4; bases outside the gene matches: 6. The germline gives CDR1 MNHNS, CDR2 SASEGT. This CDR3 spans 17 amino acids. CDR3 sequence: CASSGAGTSGRYNEQFF. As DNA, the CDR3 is TGTGCCAGCAGTGGTGCCGGGACTAGCGGGAGATACAATGAGCAGTTCTTC.

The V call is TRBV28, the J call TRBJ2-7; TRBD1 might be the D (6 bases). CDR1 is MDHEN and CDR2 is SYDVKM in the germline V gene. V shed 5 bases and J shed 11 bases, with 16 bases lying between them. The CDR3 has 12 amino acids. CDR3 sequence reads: CASSPDRTDKYF. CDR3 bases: TGTGCCAGCAGTCCCGACAGGACAGACAAGTACTTC.

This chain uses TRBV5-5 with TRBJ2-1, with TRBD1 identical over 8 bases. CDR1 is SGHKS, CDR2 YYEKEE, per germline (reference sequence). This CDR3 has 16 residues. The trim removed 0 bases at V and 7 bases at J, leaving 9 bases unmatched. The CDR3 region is CASSLALRQGWNEQFF. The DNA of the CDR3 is TGTGCCAGCAGCTTGGCCCTCCGACAGGGGTGGAATGAGCAGTTCTTC.

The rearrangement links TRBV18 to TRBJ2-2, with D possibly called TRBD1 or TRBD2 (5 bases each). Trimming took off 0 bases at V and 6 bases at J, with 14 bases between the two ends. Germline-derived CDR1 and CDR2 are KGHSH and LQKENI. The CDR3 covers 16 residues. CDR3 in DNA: TGTGCCAGCTCACCACCCTCATCACGAGGGGCCGGGGAGCTGTTTTTT. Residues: CASSPPSSRGAGELFF.

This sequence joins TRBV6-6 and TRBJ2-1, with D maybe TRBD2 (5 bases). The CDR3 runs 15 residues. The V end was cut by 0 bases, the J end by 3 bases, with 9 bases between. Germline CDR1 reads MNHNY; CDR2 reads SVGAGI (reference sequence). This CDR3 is CASSYSERNYNEQFF. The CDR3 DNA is TGTGCCAGCAGTTACTCGGAGCGGAACTACAATGAGCAGTTCTTC.

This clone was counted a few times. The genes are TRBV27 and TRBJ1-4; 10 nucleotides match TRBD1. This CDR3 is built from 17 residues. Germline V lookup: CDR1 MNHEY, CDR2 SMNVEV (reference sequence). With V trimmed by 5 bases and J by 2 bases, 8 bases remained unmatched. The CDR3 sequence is CASSRPGQGMTNEKLFF. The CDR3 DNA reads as TGTGCCAGCAGTAGACCGGGACAGGGGATGACTAATGAAAAACTGTTTTTT. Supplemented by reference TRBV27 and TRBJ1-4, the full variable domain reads EAQVTQNPRYLITVTGKKLTVTCSQNMNHEYMSWYRQDPGLGLRQIYYSMNVEVTDKGDVPEGYKVSRKEKRNFPLILESPSPNQTSLYFCASSRPGQGMTNEKLFFGSGTQLSVL.

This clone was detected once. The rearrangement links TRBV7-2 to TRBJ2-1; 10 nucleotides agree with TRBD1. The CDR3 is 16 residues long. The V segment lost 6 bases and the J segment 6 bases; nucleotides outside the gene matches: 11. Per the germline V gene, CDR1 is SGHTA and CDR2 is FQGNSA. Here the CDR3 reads CASSSLGTGALNEQFF. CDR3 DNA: TGTGCCAGCAGTTCATTAGGGACAGGGGCCCTCAATGAGCAGTTCTTC.

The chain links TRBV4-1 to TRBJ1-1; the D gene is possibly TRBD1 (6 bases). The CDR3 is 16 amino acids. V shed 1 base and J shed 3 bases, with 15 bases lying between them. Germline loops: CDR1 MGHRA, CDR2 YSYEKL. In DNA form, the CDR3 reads TGCGCCAGCAGCCAAGTGAATGTAGGGGGATACACTGAAGCTTTCTTT. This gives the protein CASSQVNVGGYTEAFF.

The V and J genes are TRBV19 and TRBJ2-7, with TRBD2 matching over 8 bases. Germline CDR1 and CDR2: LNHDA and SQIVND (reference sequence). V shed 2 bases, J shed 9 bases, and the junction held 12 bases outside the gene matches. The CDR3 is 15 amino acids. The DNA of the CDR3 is TGTGCCAGTAGTATACATTTAGCGGGAAGCGGTCGGCAGTACTTC. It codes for CASSIHLAGSGRQYF. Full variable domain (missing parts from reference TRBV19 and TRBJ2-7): DGGITQSPKYLFRKEGQNVTLSCEQNLNHDAMYWYRQDPGQGLRLIYYSQIVNDFQKGDIAEGYSVSREKKESFPLTVTSAQKNPTAFYLCASSIHLAGSGRQYFGPGTRLTVT.

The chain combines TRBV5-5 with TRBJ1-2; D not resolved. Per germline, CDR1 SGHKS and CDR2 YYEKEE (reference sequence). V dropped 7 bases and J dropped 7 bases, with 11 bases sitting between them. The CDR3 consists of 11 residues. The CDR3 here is CASGPRFGYTF. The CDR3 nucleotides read TGTGCCAGCGGGCCCCGGTTTGGCTACACCTTC.

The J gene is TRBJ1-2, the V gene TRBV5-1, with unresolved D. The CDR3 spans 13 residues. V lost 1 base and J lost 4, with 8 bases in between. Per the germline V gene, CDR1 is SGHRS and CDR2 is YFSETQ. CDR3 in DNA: TGCGCCAGCAGCTTGACCTCTCGCTATGGCTACACCTTC. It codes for CASSLTSRYGYTF.

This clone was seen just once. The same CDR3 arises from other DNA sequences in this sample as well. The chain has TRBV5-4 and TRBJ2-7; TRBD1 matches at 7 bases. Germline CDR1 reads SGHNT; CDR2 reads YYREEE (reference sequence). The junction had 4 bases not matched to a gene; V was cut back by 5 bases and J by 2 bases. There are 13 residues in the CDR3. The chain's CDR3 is CASRPGQTYEQYF. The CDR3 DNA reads TGTGCCAGCAGACCGGGACAGACCTACGAGCAGTACTTC.

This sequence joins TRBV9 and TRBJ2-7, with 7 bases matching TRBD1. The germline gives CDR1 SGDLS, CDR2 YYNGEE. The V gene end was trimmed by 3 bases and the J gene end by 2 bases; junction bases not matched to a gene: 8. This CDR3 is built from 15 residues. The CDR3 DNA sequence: TGTGCCAGCAGCGCCCACGGGACAGAACCCTACGAGCAGTACTTC. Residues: CASSAHGTEPYEQYF. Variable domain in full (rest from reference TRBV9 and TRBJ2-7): DSGVTQTPKHLITATGQRVTLRCSPRSGDLSVYWYQQSLDQGLQFLIQYYNGEERAKGNILERFSAQQFPDLHSELNLSSLELGDSALYFCASSAHGTEPYEQYFGPGTRLTVT.